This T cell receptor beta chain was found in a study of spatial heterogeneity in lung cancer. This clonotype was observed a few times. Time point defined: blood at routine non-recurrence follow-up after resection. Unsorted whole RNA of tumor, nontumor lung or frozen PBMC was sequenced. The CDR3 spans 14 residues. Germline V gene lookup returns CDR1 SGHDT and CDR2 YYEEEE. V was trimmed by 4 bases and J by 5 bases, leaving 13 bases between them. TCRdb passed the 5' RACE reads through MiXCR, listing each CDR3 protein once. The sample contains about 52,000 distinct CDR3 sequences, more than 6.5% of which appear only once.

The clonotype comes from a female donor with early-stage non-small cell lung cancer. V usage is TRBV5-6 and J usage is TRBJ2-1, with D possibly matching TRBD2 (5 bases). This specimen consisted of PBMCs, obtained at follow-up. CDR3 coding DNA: TGTGCCAGCAGCCGAGGGAGAAGAAACAATGAGCAGTTCTTC. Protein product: CASSRGRRNNEQFF.